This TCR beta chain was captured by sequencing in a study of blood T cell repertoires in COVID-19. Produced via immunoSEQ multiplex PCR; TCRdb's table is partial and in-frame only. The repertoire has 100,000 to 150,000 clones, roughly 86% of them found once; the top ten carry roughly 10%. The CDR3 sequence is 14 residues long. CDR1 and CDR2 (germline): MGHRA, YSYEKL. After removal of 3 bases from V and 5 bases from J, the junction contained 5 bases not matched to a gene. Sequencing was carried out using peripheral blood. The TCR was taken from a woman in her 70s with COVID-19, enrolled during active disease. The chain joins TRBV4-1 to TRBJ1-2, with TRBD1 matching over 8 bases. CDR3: CASSHMGQEYGYTF. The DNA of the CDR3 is TGCGCCAGCAGCCACATGGGACAGGAGTATGGCTACACCTTC.